Following are 4 T cell receptor beta chains from one sample sequenced in a study of molecular identifiers for immune sequencing clone quantification. TCRdb recomputed calls from the PCR reads with MiXCR, one row per CDR3 protein. The sample lists approximately 20,000 distinct CDR3 sequences; under 25% were seen once. Input material: naive CD8+ T cells from blood, with Jurkat cell RNA spiked in. Subset in this sample: FACS-sorted CD8+CD4-CCR7+CD45RA+ naive T cells. All receptors derive from a human donor in good health. Some libraries in this study had Jurkat cell RNA spiked in.

This clonotype appeared a few times. The chain recombines TRBV29-1 with TRBJ2-2; D unresolved. Germline CDR1 and CDR2: SQVTM and ANQGSEA. The V gene lost 7 bases and the J gene lost 2 bases, with 17 bases spanning the gap. CDR3 length: 15 amino acids. Written as DNA, the CDR3 is TGCAGCGCCCTTCCTCTGGGCTCTAACACCGGGGAGCTGTTTTTT. Translation gives CSALPLGSNTGELFF.

This clonotype was picked up a small number of times. A read error may be the cause here, since a much bigger clone is one base away. The chain uses TRBV6-2 or TRBV6-3 and TRBJ2-3; D perhaps matches TRBD2 (6 bases). Germline V gene sequence: CDR1 MNHEY, CDR2 SVGEGT. Trimming stripped 7 bases from V and 4 bases from J, with 12 bases between. The CDR3 has 13 amino acids. In DNA, the CDR3 is TGTGCCAGCAATTGGAGGGGATCAGATACGCAGTATTTT. Residues: CASNWRGSDTQYF.

Relative to its sample, this clonotype is medium-sized. The V call is TRBV28, the J call TRBJ2-1; 7 nucleotides agree with TRBD2. V shed 10 bases and J 5 bases; nucleotides not matched to a gene: 8. This CDR3 spans 13 amino acids. Germline V gene lookup returns CDR1 MDHEN and CDR2 SYDVKM. CDR3 nucleotide sequence: TGTGCCATCTTAAGGGAGGGAAACAATGAGCAGTTCTTC. Translation gives CAILREGNNEQFF.

The gene calls are TRBV7-9 and TRBJ2-1; 7 bases are shared with TRBD1. CDR3 length equals 17 residues. Unmatched junction bases numbered 11, after V lost 6 bases and J lost 0 bases. Germline lookup yields CDR1 SEHNR and CDR2 FQNEAQ (reference sequence). DNA for the CDR3: TGTGCCAGCAGGTCACCCGGGACAGTGGTCTCCTACAATGAGCAGTTCTTC. Its protein product is CASRSPGTVVSYNEQFF.